A selection of T cell receptor beta chains follows, all from one sample in a study of monozygotic twins with inflammatory bowel disease. From its re-call of the 5' RACE reads, TCRdb lists each CDR3 protein once, without DNA. Its clone listing holds more than 300,000 distinct CDR3 sequences. Sample: blood. The receptor source for this set is a human donor with ulcerative colitis or Crohn's disease, or a healthy co-twin of an affected twin (not recorded which). Both conserved end residues are part of each CDR3.

J gene	V gene	CDR3 protein
TRBJ1-5	TRBV19	CASSTRDRGNQPQHF
TRBJ2-7	TRBV7-9	CASSLQALGTYEQNF
TRBJ1-2	TRBV25-1	CASSARQGYYGYTF
TRBJ2-5	TRBV7-9	CASIPITGGGETQYF
TRBJ1-3	TRBV14	CASSIKEVTSGNTIYF
TRBJ2-6	TRBV4-1	CASRFGTGDSSGANVLTF
TRBJ2-3	TRBV7-3	CASSLTATRTDTQYF
TRBJ1-2	TRBV7-2	CASSRATGGGSRGYTF
TRBJ1-5	TRBV7-8	CASSLGQEVDQPQHF
TRBJ2-5	TRBV4-2	CASSQIASGGAETQYF
TRBJ2-1	TRBV5-1	CASSLLGGLNEQFF
TRBJ2-7	TRBV12-3/TRBV12-4	CASSLTGISSEQYF
TRBJ2-7	TRBV11-2	CASSFVTSGGSTYEQYF
TRBJ2-1	TRBV15	CATSRAPPGADEQFF
TRBJ2-7	TRBV6-6	CASSYQGSEQYF
TRBJ1-2	TRBV20-1	CSASKQGIGYGYTF
TRBJ2-2	TRBV6-2/TRBV6-3	CASSYLARRTGELFF
TRBJ1-5	TRBV6-2/TRBV6-3	CASSLHTYRVSNQPQHF
TRBJ1-5	TRBV4-3	CASSQDRTGRQPQHF
TRBJ2-7	TRBV7-2	CASSLGPGLNEQYF
TRBJ2-7	TRBV5-4	CASSLERNEQYF
TRBJ2-1	TRBV25-1	CASSAGLLGASYNEQFF
TRBJ2-7	TRBV5-1	CASSSVGVSYEQYF
TRBJ2-3	TRBV20-1	CSARRLATRLSTDTQYF
TRBJ2-2	TRBV11-2	CASSLQLAGNTGELFF
TRBJ1-4	TRBV21-1	CASSKGGYSRANEKLFF
TRBJ2-3	TRBV7-2	CASSLRQTDTQYF
TRBJ2-4	TRBV28	CASSPFVYGIQYF
TRBJ2-3	TRBV14	CASSQDMGTQYF
TRBJ2-3	TRBV20-1	CSAPRQGGDTQYF
TRBJ1-6	TRBV20-1	CSATTGDSPLHF
TRBJ1-1	TRBV7-8	CASSSLGGGDEAFF
TRBJ2-5	TRBV18	CASSPLPPGHTNQETQYF
TRBJ1-6	TRBV20-1	CSARTAGAYNSPLHF
TRBJ1-1	TRBV11-1	CASSPTAVGNTEAFF
TRBJ1-5	TRBV4-3	CASSTGLEEPQHF
TRBJ2-3	TRBV4-2	CASSQDSQGGGRTDTQYF